Listed below are T cell receptor beta chains from one sample, sequenced in a study of blood T cell repertoires in COVID-19. Assay: immunoSEQ multiplex PCR; the TCRdb copy retains only in-frame clones and omits some. The data hold 200,000 to 250,000 clones, with around 86% observed a single time. The sequencing input was peripheral blood. The receptors shown here come from a woman aged 80 or over with COVID-19, enrolled during active disease. CDR3s include the opening cysteine and the closing phenylalanine or tryptophan. The order of the fields is D gene, J gene, clone size, V gene, CDR3 DNA, CDR3 protein. The D gene is left open where the match is weak. Part of the rows lack a size; the others show once, few, many or a class for expanded clones.

TRBD1 | TRBJ2-7 | - | TRBV3-1/TRBV3-2 | TGTGCCAGCAGCCAAGGGGACAGCAACTACGAGCAGTACTTC | CASSQGDSNYEQYF
TRBD2 | TRBJ2-7 | few | TRBV14 | TGTGCCAGCAGCATCCGACTAGCGGCAAATGAGCAGTACTTC | CASSIRLAANEQYF
TRBD2 | TRBJ2-3 | few | TRBV24-1 | TGTGCCACCGGGAGGGCCGCGATAGATACGCAGTATTTT | CATGRAAIDTQYF
TRBD2 | TRBJ2-1 | - | TRBV28 | TGTGCCAGCATAACTAGCGGGAGCTACAATGAGCAGTTCTTC | CASITSGSYNEQFF
- | TRBJ1-1 | - | TRBV7-9 | TGTGCCAGCAGCTTAGGCGGGACGGAGAACACTGAAGCTTTCTTT | CASSLGGTENTEAFF
TRBD2 | TRBJ2-3 | - | TRBV5-8 | TGTGCCAGCAGCTTACTAGCGGGAAGAAGGGGGAGCACAGATACGCAGTATTTT | CASSLLAGRRGSTDTQYF
TRBD1 | TRBJ2-1 | - | TRBV6-5 | TGTGCCAGCAGCCAGGACAGGGGGCTTTACAATGAGCAGTTCTTC | CASSQDRGLYNEQFF
- | TRBJ2-7 | - | TRBV19 | TGTGCCAGTAGTACAGGGTACCACGAGCAGTACTTC | CASSTGYHEQYF
- | TRBJ2-7 | - | TRBV7-2 | TGTGCCAGCAGCTTAGTGGGGACATCAAGCTACGAGCAGTACTTC | CASSLVGTSSYEQYF
TRBD2 | TRBJ2-3 | once | TRBV9 | TGTGCCAGCAGCTTCCGACTAGCGGGCACAGATACGCAGTATTTT | CASSFRLAGTDTQYF
TRBD2 | TRBJ2-1 | - | TRBV4-2 | TGTGCCAGCAGCCCCGAACTAGCGGCGTACAATGAGCAGTTCTTC | CASSPELAAYNEQFF
TRBD1 | TRBJ1-6 | - | TRBV2 | TGTGCCAGCACCCTAGATGAGCAGGGGGCTGGTTCACCCCTCCACTTT | CASTLDEQGAGSPLHF
- | TRBJ2-1 | - | TRBV11-3 | TGTGCCAGCAGCGAACGGAGGGCGGGGTACAATGAGCAGTTCTTC | CASSERRAGYNEQFF
- | TRBJ1-1 | - | TRBV18 | TGTGCCAGCTCACCAGGGCGTGAAGCTTTCTTT | CASSPGREAFF
- | TRBJ1-6 | - | TRBV5-1 | TGCGCCAGCTCAGAGGGGGTCGGTAATTCACCCCTCCACTTT | CASSEGVGNSPLHF
- | TRBJ1-5 | - | TRBV30 | TGTGCCTGGAGTGACCCCTATCCGGGACAGCCCCAGCATTTT | CAWSDPYPGQPQHF
- | TRBJ2-1 | few | TRBV6-5 | TGTGCCAGCAGACCCACAGGGTCCCCGTACAATGAGCAGTTCTTC | CASRPTGSPYNEQFF
- | TRBJ1-2 | - | TRBV3-1/TRBV3-2 | TGTGCCAGCAGCCAAGGACGCCGGTTGGGGCGGTATGGCTACACCTTC | CASSQGRRLGRYGYTF
- | TRBJ1-4 | - | TRBV19 | TGTGCCAGTAGTTCGCAGCGGGGTGAAAAACTGTTTTTT | CASSSQRGEKLFF
- | TRBJ1-4 | few | TRBV2 | TGTGCGGGGGCGCAGGATGAAAAACTGTTTTTT | CAGAQDEKLFF
TRBD1 | TRBJ1-5 | - | TRBV4-1 | TGCGCCAGCAGCCAAGATCAAAGCGGGAGGACAGGGACCACACTTACGAATCAGCCCCAGCATTTT | CASSQDQSGRTGTTLTNQPQHF
TRBD1 | TRBJ1-4 | once | TRBV3-1/TRBV3-2 | TGTGCCAGCAGCCTTCTAGGACAGGACAATGAAAAACTGTTTTTT | CASSLLGQDNEKLFF
TRBD2 | TRBJ2-3 | - | TRBV28 | TGTGCCAGCAATCCGCCCTTTACACTAGCGGGAGATGCAGATACGCAGTATTTT | CASNPPFTLAGDADTQYF
TRBD1 | TRBJ2-7 | - | TRBV5-1 | TGCGCCAGCAGCTTGGATCGGGACAGGGGGCGCGGGCGGGAGACGGGGAACGAGCAGTACTTC | CASSLDRDRGRGRETGNEQYF
TRBD1 | TRBJ1-2 | - | TRBV7-2 | TGTGCCAGCAGCTTAGAAGGTAGCAGGGGGCCCCATGGCTACACCTTC | CASSLEGSRGPHGYTF
TRBD1 | TRBJ2-7 | - | TRBV6-6 | TGTGCCAGCAGTCCAAGGCAAGGACAGGGAAAGACGGGAGAGCAGTACTTC | CASSPRQGQGKTGEQYF
TRBD1 | TRBJ2-4 | - | TRBV11-2 | TGTGCCAGCAGCCAAATATGGACAGGGGGTTTTAAGTACTTC | CASSQIWTGGFKYF
TRBD1 | TRBJ1-1 | - | TRBV5-1 | TGCGCCAGCAGCTTGGTCGGGACAGGGGGGACTGAAGCTTTCTTT | CASSLVGTGGTEAFF
- | TRBJ1-6 | many | TRBV27 | TGTGCCAGCAGTCGCTCCCCCCCCGGACAGCTTTATAATTCACCCCTCCACTTT | CASSRSPPGQLYNSPLHF
TRBD2 | TRBJ2-5 | - | TRBV3-1/TRBV3-2 | TGTGCCAGCGGAAAATGGACTAGTGAGACCCAGTACTTC | CASGKWTSETQYF
- | TRBJ2-7 | once | TRBV3-1/TRBV3-2 | TGTGCCAGCAGCCGATGGACAGCTACCTACGAGCAGTACTTC | CASSRWTATYEQYF
TRBD1 | TRBJ1-6 | - | TRBV7-8 | TGTGCCAGCAGCTCGGGACAGGGGGTTTCACCCCTCCACTTT | CASSSGQGVSPLHF
- | TRBJ2-7 | - | TRBV5-1 | TGCGCCAGCAGCTTGTCCCTTCTCGACGAGCAGTACTTC | CASSLSLLDEQYF
TRBD2 | TRBJ2-3 | - | TRBV7-6 | TGTGCCAGCAGCCCCCGGACTAGCGGAAAGACAGATACGCAGTATTTT | CASSPRTSGKTDTQYF
TRBD1 | TRBJ1-2 | - | TRBV27 | TGTGCCAGCAGTTTAGGGGGACAGGGAAACTATGGCTACACCTTC | CASSLGGQGNYGYTF
- | TRBJ1-2 | - | TRBV9 | TGTGCCAGCAGCGTAGCTCAGGTCCCGCGTGGCTACACCTTC | CASSVAQVPRGYTF
- | TRBJ1-2 | - | TRBV20-1 | TGCAGTGCTAGTCTGCAGAACTATGGCTACACCTTC | CSASLQNYGYTF
TRBD1 | TRBJ1-1 | - | TRBV6-6 | TGTGCCACTAAACAGGGGGGGGACACTGAAGCTTTCTTT | CATKQGGDTEAFF
TRBD2 | TRBJ2-3 | - | TRBV7-9 | TGTGCCCCCGGGCCGGGACTAGCGGGGTCAGATACGCAGTATTTT | CAPGPGLAGSDTQYF
- | TRBJ1-2 | - | TRBV12-3/TRBV12-4 | TGTGCCAGCAAGGCAGGGGACTATGGCTACACCTTC | CASKAGDYGYTF
TRBD2 | TRBJ2-1 | - | TRBV7-9 | TGTGCCAGCAGCGTCGGGACTAGTCTGGGTGATGAGCAGTTCTTC | CASSVGTSLGDEQFF
- | TRBJ1-5 | - | TRBV27 | TGTGCCAGCAGTTTTGCGTTTAGTCAGCCCCAGCATTTT | CASSFAFSQPQHF
- | TRBJ2-1 | - | TRBV7-9 | TGTGCCAGCAGCCCTTTGGAGCGTGGGTCACGGAACAATGAGCAGTTCTTC | CASSPLERGSRNNEQFF
TRBD1 | TRBJ2-5 | once | TRBV7-3 | TGTGCCAGCAGCCCTTCTACAGGGGGTCTGGAGACCCAGTACTTC | CASSPSTGGLETQYF
- | TRBJ1-5 | - | TRBV27 | TGTGCCAGCAGTTTATCGAGGCTGGGCAATCAGCCCCAGCATTTT | CASSLSRLGNQPQHF
- | TRBJ1-5 | - | TRBV2 | TGTGCCAGCAAAGGTACAGTTAGCAATCAGCCCCAGCATTTT | CASKGTVSNQPQHF
- | TRBJ1-1 | - | TRBV19 | TGTGCCAGTAGTATAAGGAGTTTCATGAACACTGAAGCTTTCTTT | CASSIRSFMNTEAFF
- | TRBJ1-5 | - | TRBV6-5 | TGTGCCAGCAGCGGGAGGCAGGGCAATCAGCCCCAGCATTTT | CASSGRQGNQPQHF
- | TRBJ1-2 | - | TRBV5-1 | TGCGCCAGCAGCTTGCGGAGGGGAGGATATGGCTACACCTTC | CASSLRRGGYGYTF
TRBD2 | TRBJ2-3 | - | TRBV5-1 | TGCGCCAGCAGACAGGCGGGAGGGCGCTCAGATACGCAGTATTTT | CASRQAGGRSDTQYF
TRBD1 | TRBJ2-7 | - | TRBV15 | TGTGCCACCAGCAGACCCGGGACAGGGTCTTACGAGCAGTACTTC | CATSRPGTGSYEQYF
TRBD1 | TRBJ2-1 | - | TRBV4-3 | TGCGCCAGCAGCCAAGACCGCAGGGACAGTGAGCAGTTCTTC | CASSQDRRDSEQFF
TRBD1 | TRBJ1-2 | few | TRBV3-1/TRBV3-2 | TGTGCCAGCAGCCGACAGGGTGGCTACACCTTC | CASSRQGGYTF
- | TRBJ1-5 | - | TRBV5-1 | TGCGCCAGCAGCTTGGGATCGGATCAGCCCCAGCATTTT | CASSLGSDQPQHF
- | TRBJ1-4 | - | TRBV6-6 | TGTGCCAGCAGTCCGCGACCGGGGACATGGGGGGAAAAACTGTTTTTT | CASSPRPGTWGEKLFF
TRBD1 | TRBJ1-5 | - | TRBV2 | TGTGCCAGCACCGCACAGGGGGCTGGTAGCAATCAGCCCCAGCATTTT | CASTAQGAGSNQPQHF
TRBD1 | TRBJ2-7 | - | TRBV5-5 | TGTGCCAGCAGCTTGGAACAGGGGGCGAACTACGAGCAGTACTTC | CASSLEQGANYEQYF
- | TRBJ1-1 | - | TRBV5-4 | TGTGCCAGCAGCCAGTCAGAGGCGAAGAACACTGAAGCTTTCTTT | CASSQSEAKNTEAFF
- | TRBJ2-1 | few | TRBV18 | TGTGCCAGCTCACCACGAAAGCTCAACAATGAGCAGTTCTTC | CASSPRKLNNEQFF